A selection of T cell receptor beta chains follows, all from one sample in a study of shared clonotypes between healthy human individuals. Only in-frame clones appear in the TCRdb table, and some are missing; sequencing was by immunoSEQ multiplex PCR. The table has roughly 650,000 clones, more than 95% seen once; the top ten hold around 0.057%. Sequenced: naive CD4+ T cells sorted from blood. These receptors came from a woman aged 25 to 39 in good health. The CDR3 runs from the conserved cysteine through the conserved F or W. The order of the fields is clone size, V gene, D gene, CDR3 length, J gene, CDR3 protein, CDR3 DNA. D genes are given only for firm matches. The listing skips clone size in some rows; elsewhere it reads once, few, many or a size class.

NA	TRBV5-1	TRBD1	15	TRBJ1-4	CASSLGTGKNEKLFF	TGCGCCAGCAGCTTGGGGACAGGGAAGAATGAAAAACTGTTTTTT
NA	TRBV5-1	TRBD1	15	TRBJ2-7	CASSPTTGGDYEQYF	TGCGCCAGCAGCCCCACGACAGGGGGAGACTACGAGCAGTACTTC
NA	TRBV11-2	NA	15	TRBJ1-1	CASSPFPVPNTEAFF	TGTGCCAGCAGCCCGTTCCCGGTCCCGAACACTGAAGCTTTCTTT
NA	TRBV5-1	NA	14	TRBJ1-1	CASSQGGPMEEAFF	TGCGCCAGCAGCCAAGGGGGGCCTATGGAGGAAGCTTTCTTT
NA	TRBV5-1	NA	15	TRBJ1-6	CASSPNRALNSPLHF	TGCGCCAGCAGTCCGAACAGGGCGCTCAATTCACCCCTCCACTTT
NA	TRBV6-6	NA	14	TRBJ2-7	CASSRGTDSYEQYF	TGTGCCAGCAGCCGAGGGACGGACTCCTACGAGCAGTACTTC
NA	TRBV6-6	NA	13	TRBJ2-5	CASSDLAVETQYF	TGTGCCAGCAGTGATTTAGCGGTGGAGACCCAGTACTTC
NA	TRBV2	NA	16	TRBJ1-3	CASRNRETHSGNTIYF	TGTGCCAGCAGGAACAGGGAAACCCACTCTGGAAACACCATATATTTT
NA	TRBV27	NA	12	TRBJ1-1	CASTDRNTEAFF	TGTGCCAGCACTGACAGAAACACTGAAGCTTTCTTT
NA	TRBV11-2	TRBD1	19	TRBJ2-7	CASIKGLKAGTGVAYEQYF	TGTGCCAGCATCAAGGGGCTCAAAGCCGGGACAGGGGTGGCCTACGAGCAGTACTTC
NA	TRBV28	NA	14	TRBJ2-1	CASLPLGLSGEQFF	TGTGCCAGCCTTCCATTGGGCCTCTCGGGTGAGCAGTTCTTC
NA	TRBV7-6	TRBD1	16	TRBJ1-2	CASSLVSGQGIRGYTF	TGTGCCAGCAGCTTAGTTTCGGGACAGGGGATCCGTGGCTACACCTTC
once	TRBV9	TRBD2	17	TRBJ2-1	CASSVEGGTSNHNEQFF	TGTGCCAGCAGCGTAGAGGGGGGGACTAGCAATCACAATGAGCAGTTCTTC
once	TRBV28	NA	11	TRBJ1-4	CASSSGEKLFF	TGTGCCAGCAGTTCAGGTGAAAAACTGTTTTTT
once	TRBV7-2	TRBD2	18	TRBJ2-1	CASSLGSGRALGNNEQFF	TGTGCCAGCAGCTTAGGGAGCGGGAGGGCCCTGGGTAACAATGAGCAGTTCTTC
NA	TRBV5-1	NA	14	TRBJ1-1	CASSLGGQNTEAFF	TGCGCCAGCAGCTTGGGGGGACAAAACACTGAAGCTTTCTTT
NA	TRBV29-1	TRBD1	13	TRBJ1-1	CSVAVQGSTEAFF	TGCAGCGTTGCAGTACAGGGGAGCACTGAAGCTTTCTTT
NA	TRBV5-1	TRBD2	17	TRBJ2-7	CASSLVVGGRSSVEQYF	TGCGCCAGCAGCTTGGTTGTAGGCGGGAGATCGTCCGTCGAGCAGTACTTC
once	TRBV5-8	NA	15	TRBJ1-4	CASSLGLATNEKLFF	TGTGCCAGCAGCTTGGGTCTGGCAACTAATGAAAAACTGTTTTTT
NA	TRBV19	NA	13	TRBJ1-2	CASSMEGFYGYTF	TGTGCCAGTAGTATGGAAGGGTTCTATGGCTACACCTTC
NA	TRBV5-4	NA	15	TRBJ1-4	CASSLDGVTNEKLFF	TGTGCCAGCAGCTTGGATGGGGTAACTAATGAAAAACTGTTTTTT
few	TRBV28	NA	12	TRBJ1-2	CATLGPNYGYTF	TGTGCCACCCTGGGGCCAAACTATGGCTACACCTTC
NA	TRBV9	TRBD2	14	TRBJ2-3	CASRGREGLDTQYF	TGTGCCAGCAGGGGGCGGGAGGGCCTAGATACGCAGTATTTT
NA	TRBV21-1	NA	19	TRBJ1-4	CASSMNDKTGPATNEKLFF	TGTGCCAGCAGCATGAACGATAAGACAGGGCCCGCAACTAATGAAAAACTGTTTTTT
NA	TRBV28	NA	14	TRBJ2-1	CASSFRNSYNEQFF	TGTGCCAGCAGTTTTAGGAACTCCTACAATGAGCAGTTCTTC
NA	TRBV5-1	TRBD1	15	TRBJ1-4	CASSSGTGGNEKLFF	TGCGCCAGCAGCTCCGGGACAGGGGGAAATGAAAAACTGTTTTTT
NA	TRBV12-2	NA	15	TRBJ2-5	CASRSTRRGGETQYF	TGTGCAAGTCGATCTACTAGGCGGGGAGGGGAGACCCAGTACTTC
NA	TRBV9	NA	15	TRBJ2-7	CASSSGDSLGREQYF	TGTGCCAGCAGCTCTGGGGATTCCCTTGGGAGGGAGCAGTACTTC
NA	TRBV6-1	TRBD2	15	TRBJ2-2	CASTWTSQGGGELFF	TGTGCCAGCACTTGGACTAGCCAGGGCGGCGGGGAGCTGTTTTTT
NA	TRBV7-2	TRBD1	14	TRBJ2-5	CASSLEGASETQYF	TGTGCCAGCAGCTTAGAGGGGGCTTCGGAGACCCAGTACTTC
once	TRBV18	NA	13	TRBJ2-2	CASSPMGGGELFF	TGTGCCAGCTCACCGATGGGTGGCGGGGAGCTGTTTTTT
NA	TRBV5-5	NA	15	TRBJ2-7	CASSLDSQISYEQYF	TGTGCCAGCAGCTTGGACAGCCAAATCTCCTACGAGCAGTACTTC
NA	TRBV19	NA	18	TRBJ2-1	CASTLSLRTGSSYNEQFF	TGTGCCAGTACCTTATCCTTAAGGACGGGGAGCTCCTACAATGAGCAGTTCTTC
NA	TRBV6-1	NA	14	TRBJ2-7	CASSKGGAYYEQYF	TGTGCCAGCAGTAAAGGGGGGGCCTACTACGAGCAGTACTTC
NA	TRBV29-1	TRBD2	14	TRBJ2-7	CSALIAGGNYEQYF	TGCAGCGCACTAATAGCGGGAGGGAACTACGAGCAGTACTTC
NA	TRBV6-6	NA	15	TRBJ2-1	CASSYSESSYNEQFF	TGTGCCAGCAGTTACTCGGAGAGCTCCTACAATGAGCAGTTCTTC
NA	TRBV19	NA	13	TRBJ1-2	CASSSPIPYGYTF	TGTGCCAGTAGTTCCCCAATACCATATGGCTACACCTTC
NA	TRBV27	NA	15	TRBJ2-7	CASSSEVRRPYEQYF	TGTGCCAGCAGTTCAGAGGTCCGGAGGCCTTACGAGCAGTACTTC
NA	TRBV2	TRBD2	14	TRBJ2-1	CASRSGGSYNEQFF	TGTGCCAGCAGAAGCGGGGGCTCCTACAATGAGCAGTTCTTC
NA	TRBV21-1	NA	15	TRBJ1-1	CASSKAGQGNTEAFF	TGTGCCAGCAGCAAAGCCGGACAGGGGAACACTGAAGCTTTCTTT
NA	TRBV9	NA	14	TRBJ2-7	CASSVDGRSDEQYF	TGTGCCAGCAGCGTAGACGGGAGAAGCGACGAGCAGTACTTC
NA	TRBV28	NA	16	TRBJ1-4	CASKVLSAAYNEKLFF	TGTGCCAGCAAAGTCCTCAGTGCAGCTTATAATGAAAAACTGTTTTTT
NA	TRBV5-4	NA	13	TRBJ2-2	CASSFPGPGELFF	TGTGCCAGCAGCTTTCCTGGACCCGGGGAGCTGTTTTTT
NA	TRBV28	TRBD2	15	TRBJ2-7	CASSSALAGSYEQYF	TGTGCCAGCAGTTCAGCCCTAGCGGGAAGCTACGAGCAGTACTTC
once	TRBV28	TRBD1	14	TRBJ1-3	CASSLTGVGNTIYF	TGTGCCAGCAGTTTGACAGGGGTTGGAAACACCATATATTTT
NA	TRBV4-1	NA	15	TRBJ1-2	CASSQEDGLLGGYTF	TGCGCCAGCAGCCAAGAGGACGGGCTGTTAGGAGGCTACACCTTC
NA	TRBV12-5	NA	17	TRBJ2-2	CASGYYGTAGAGGELFF	TGTGCTAGTGGCTACTACGGGACAGCGGGGGCCGGCGGGGAGCTGTTTTTT
NA	TRBV5-6	NA	11	TRBJ1-2	CASSLNYGYTF	TGTGCCAGCAGCTTAAACTATGGCTACACCTTC
NA	TRBV19	TRBD1	15	TRBJ2-6	CASSGTASGANVLTF	TGTGCCAGTAGTGGGACAGCCTCTGGGGCCAACGTCCTGACTTTC
NA	TRBV5-1	NA	15	TRBJ2-2	CASSLPGVGTGELFF	TGCGCCAGCAGCCTCCCGGGGGTAGGAACCGGGGAGCTGTTTTTT
NA	TRBV18	NA	12	TRBJ2-5	CASSPPRETQYF	TGTGCCAGCTCACCACCGAGGGAGACCCAGTACTTC
NA	TRBV7-6	NA	13	TRBJ2-3	CASSAGGTDTQYF	TGTGCCAGCAGCGCAGGGGGCACAGATACGCAGTATTTT
NA	TRBV7-6	NA	16	TRBJ2-1	CASSSRAGLNYNEQFF	TGTGCCAGCAGCTCAAGGGCCGGACTAAACTACAATGAGCAGTTCTTC